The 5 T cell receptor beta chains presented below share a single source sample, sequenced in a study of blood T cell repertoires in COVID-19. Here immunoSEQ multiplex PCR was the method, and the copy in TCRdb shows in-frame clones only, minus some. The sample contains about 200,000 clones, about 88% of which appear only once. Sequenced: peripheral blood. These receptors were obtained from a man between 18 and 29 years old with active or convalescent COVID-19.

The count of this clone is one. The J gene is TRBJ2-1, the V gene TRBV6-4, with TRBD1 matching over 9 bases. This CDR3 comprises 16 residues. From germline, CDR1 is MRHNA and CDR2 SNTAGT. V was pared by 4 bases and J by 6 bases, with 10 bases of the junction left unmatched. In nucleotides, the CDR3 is TGTGCCAGCAGTGTTGGTGTCGGGACAGGGTTCAATGAGCAGTTCTTC. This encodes CASSVGVGTGFNEQFF.

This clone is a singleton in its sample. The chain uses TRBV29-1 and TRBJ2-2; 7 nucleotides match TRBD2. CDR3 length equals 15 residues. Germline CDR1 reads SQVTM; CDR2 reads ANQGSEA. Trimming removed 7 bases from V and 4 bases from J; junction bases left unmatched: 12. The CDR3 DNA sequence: TGCAGCGCCCGGGGTCTGTGGGGGGGCACCGGGGAGCTGTTTTTT. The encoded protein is CSARGLWGGTGELFF.

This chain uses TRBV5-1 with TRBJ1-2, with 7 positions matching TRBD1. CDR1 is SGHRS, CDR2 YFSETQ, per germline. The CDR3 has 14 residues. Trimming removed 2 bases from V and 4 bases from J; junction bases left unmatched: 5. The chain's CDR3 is CASSLQQGSYGYTF. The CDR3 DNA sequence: TGCGCCAGCAGCTTACAACAGGGGAGCTATGGCTACACCTTC. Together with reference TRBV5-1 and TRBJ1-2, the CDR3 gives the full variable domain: KAGVTQTPRYLIKTRGQQVTLSCSPISGHRSVSWYQQTPGQGLQFLFEYFSETQRNKGNFPGRFSGRQFSNSRSEMNVSTLELGDSALYLCASSLQQGSYGYTFGSGTRLTVV.

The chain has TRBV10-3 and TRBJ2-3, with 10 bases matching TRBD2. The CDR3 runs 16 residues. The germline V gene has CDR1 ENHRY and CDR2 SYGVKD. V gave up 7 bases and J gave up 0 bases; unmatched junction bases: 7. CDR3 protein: CAINRERGGSTDTQYF. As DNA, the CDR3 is TGTGCCATCAATCGGGAGCGGGGGGGGAGCACAGATACGCAGTATTTT.

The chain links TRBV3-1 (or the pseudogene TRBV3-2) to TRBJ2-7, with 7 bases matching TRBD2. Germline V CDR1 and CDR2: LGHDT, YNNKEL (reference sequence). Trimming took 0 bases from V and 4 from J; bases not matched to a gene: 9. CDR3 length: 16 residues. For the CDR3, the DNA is TGTGCCAGCAGCCAAGATCACGCGGGAGTTCTGTACGAGCAGTACTTC. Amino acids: CASSQDHAGVLYEQYF.